A single sample is the source of the 9 T cell receptor beta chains below, sequenced in a study of control samples from healthy donors and cancer patients. TCRdb's table, derived via immunoSEQ multiplex PCR, lists solely in-frame clones and lacks some. This table holds about 94,000 clones, just over 90% found once. The specimen was blood. Receptors originate from a young woman in good health.

J is TRBJ1-2 and V is TRBV3-1 (or the pseudogene TRBV3-2); D is ambiguous. This CDR3 is 13 amino acids long. V lost 3 bases and J lost 7, with 12 bases in between. Germline loops: CDR1 LGHDT, CDR2 YNNKEL (reference sequence). CDR3 coding DNA: TGTGCCAGCAGCCATGAACCCCCAAGTGGCTACACCTTC. Protein sequence: CASSHEPPSGYTF.

This clone is a singleton in its sample. This chain uses TRBV4-1 with TRBJ1-5, with a possible D match to TRBD1 (5 bases). Germline V lookup: CDR1 MGHRA, CDR2 YSYEKL. The CDR3 totals 15 residues. The ends were cut back, 1 base at V and 6 bases at J, with 13 bases in the middle. CDR3 protein: CASSQVQGRGQPQHF. The DNA of the CDR3 is TGCGCCAGCAGCCAAGTGCAGGGACGGGGTCAGCCCCAGCATTTT.

The rearrangement joins TRBV20-1 to TRBJ1-5; D unclear. The CDR3 is made up of 11 amino acids. Between the trimmed V and J ends, which lost 3 bases and 7 bases, there was a span of 7 bases. Germline V lookup: CDR1 DFQATT, CDR2 SNEGSKA (reference sequence). Written as DNA, the CDR3 is TGCAGTGCTAGTGTCGGCCAGCCCCAGCATTTT. It encodes CSASVGQPQHF.

This clone was counted only a few times. V usage is TRBV25-1 and J usage is TRBJ2-5; 7 bases map to TRBD1. The CDR3 runs to 13 residues. V shed 4 bases, J shed 4 bases, and the junction held 3 bases outside the gene matches. Germline lookup yields CDR1 MGHDK and CDR2 SYGVNS. CDR3 sequence (DNA): TGTGCCAGCAGTGGGGACAGCACAGAGACCCAGTACTTC. Translating it yields CASSGDSTETQYF.

The chain links TRBV5-4 to TRBJ1-2, with 7 bases fitting TRBD1. V lost 2 bases, J lost 5 bases, and 6 bases stayed unmatched. Germline V gives CDR1 SGHNT, CDR2 YYREEE (reference sequence). CDR3 size: 14 residues. As DNA, the CDR3 is TGTGCCAGCAGCTTAGGAGGGGGCGAGTATGGCTACACCTTC. It specifies CASSLGGGEYGYTF.

The gene calls are TRBV7-3 and TRBJ2-1, with 9 bases aligning to TRBD1. This CDR3 is built from 14 residues. V was clipped by 3 bases and J by 6 bases; unmatched bases: 3. The germline V gene has CDR1 SGHTA and CDR2 FQGTGA. The CDR3 region has the DNA TGTGCCAGCAGCTTGGGGGGACAGGGCAATGAGCAGTTCTTC. This codes for CASSLGGQGNEQFF. Based on the CDR3 plus reference TRBV7-3 and TRBJ2-1, the full variable domain is GAGVSQTPSNKVTEKGKYVELRCDPISGHTALYWYRQSLGQGPEFLIYFQGTGAADDSGLPNDRFFAVRPEGSVSTLKIQRTERGDSAVYLCASSLGGQGNEQFFGPGTRLTVL.

This chain uses TRBV4-1 with TRBJ1-5; 9 positions match TRBD1. CDR1 MGHRA and CDR2 YSYEKL come from the germline V gene. The V gene end was trimmed by 3 bases and the J gene end by 0 bases; junction bases not matched to a gene: 12. The CDR3 is 19 amino acids. CDR3 in amino acids: CASSQVPGQGVYSNQPQHF. The CDR3 region has the DNA TGCGCCAGCAGCCAGGTTCCGGGACAGGGAGTTTATAGCAATCAGCCCCAGCATTTT.

This rearrangement joins TRBV7-2 to TRBJ1-5, with no clear D. Trimming left V 1 base short and J 3 bases short, with 10 bases between. The germline gives CDR1 SGHTA, CDR2 FQGNSA. CDR3 length equals 15 residues. The CDR3 loop is CASSLVRRSNQPQHF. In nucleotides, the CDR3 is TGTGCCAGCAGCTTAGTCAGGAGATCCAATCAGCCCCAGCATTTT.

The chain combines TRBV5-4 with TRBJ2-5; D is unclear. The germline V gene encodes CDR1 SGHNT and CDR2 YYREEE (reference sequence). Trimming stripped 4 bases from V and 1 base from J, with 14 bases between. This CDR3 has 15 amino acids. The CDR3 protein is CASSPKAQIQETQYF. DNA of the CDR3: TGTGCCAGCAGCCCCAAAGCGCAAATCCAAGAGACCCAGTACTTC.